Listed below are T cell receptor beta chains from one sample, sequenced in a study of T-cell reconstitution after alpha-beta-depleted transplantation in children. TCRdb processed the PCR reads anew with MiXCR; each CDR3 protein has one entry. The data show around 200,000 distinct CDR3 sequences, with roughly 15% seen just once and 35% to 50% held by the top ten. The input for sequencing was PBMCs, mostly from graft donor cells, taken 360 days after TCRalphabeta/CD19-depleted stem cell transplant. Receptor source: a male patient under 10 years old who had a stem cell transplant for acute lymphoblastic leukemia, so the T cells may come from the graft donor. CDR3s include the opening cysteine and the closing phenylalanine or tryptophan.

V	J	CDR3
TRBV28	TRBJ2-5	CASSPTGVKETQYF
TRBV25-1	TRBJ1-1	CASSEEAGVPFF
TRBV5-4	TRBJ1-1	CASSSDRGRTEAFF
TRBV18	TRBJ2-2	CASSPDRAANTGELFF
TRBV20-1	TRBJ2-2	CSAGDYQNTGELFF
TRBV9	TRBJ2-5	CASSARSRTGQETQYF
TRBV18	TRBJ1-4	CASSLVPRTGNEKLFF
TRBV12-3/TRBV12-4	TRBJ2-5	CASRHLRQETQYF
TRBV20-1	TRBJ1-2	CSAPNSGYTF
TRBV11-2	TRBJ2-7	CASSLVLRHRTYEQYF
TRBV5-1	TRBJ1-2	CASSLGAGEGYTF
TRBV4-2	TRBJ2-7	CASSPRGTGGGYEQYF
TRBV30	TRBJ2-3	CAWSVGLAGGPHTQYF
TRBV27	TRBJ2-1	CASNHRQQTYNEQFF
TRBV6-2/TRBV6-3	TRBJ2-7	CASSPRDGSYEQYF
TRBV11-2	TRBJ2-1	CASSLRPGTSFDEQFF
TRBV29-1	TRBJ2-6	CSVVPGTAGANVLTF
TRBV29-1	TRBJ1-1	CSVDIGQPNTEAFF
TRBV18	TRBJ2-4	CASSPPGVMDAPIQYF
TRBV7-8	TRBJ2-1	CASSLALLSYNEQFF
TRBV12-3/TRBV12-4	TRBJ2-6	CASSLLSGGTGANVLTF
TRBV27	TRBJ2-2	CASSLSMGGWNTGELFF
TRBV15	TRBJ2-1	CATSRDLLTGAHNEQFF
TRBV5-5	TRBJ2-3	CASSTGVEDTQYF
TRBV5-1	TRBJ2-7	CASSTASGRIYEQYF
TRBV5-1	TRBJ2-5	CASLRTSGETQYF
TRBV6-2/TRBV6-3	TRBJ2-7	CASSRTGREQYF
TRBV20-1	TRBJ2-7	CSARDTSGGAEQYF
TRBV7-9	TRBJ2-5	CASSYWTAQETQYF
TRBV6-2/TRBV6-3	TRBJ2-3	CASSYGVESTDTQYF
TRBV5-1	TRBJ2-7	CASSPGVFGYEQYF
TRBV7-6	TRBJ2-2	CASSLDRAPTGELFF
TRBV7-9	TRBJ1-5	CASSYGQGSNQPQHF
TRBV5-6	TRBJ2-1	CASSFRDRVLNEQFF
TRBV5-1	TRBJ2-7	CASSLNRGPYEQYF
TRBV21-1	TRBJ2-7	CASPGESSYEQYF
TRBV12-3/TRBV12-4	TRBJ1-1	CASSLTGVTEAFF
TRBV3-1	TRBJ2-3	CASSLTSGEGDTQYF
TRBV5-1	TRBJ2-1	CASSGGLDNEQFF
TRBV4-3	TRBJ2-1	CASSQALIAGGPPHEQFF